This is a list of T cell receptor beta chains from one sample in a study of blood T cells in healthy people across ages. MiXCR, run by TCRdb on the 5' RACE reads, gives a single entry per CDR3 protein. The repertoire holds approximately 1,100,000 distinct CDR3 sequences, with 45% as singletons. Material for sequencing was blood. The receptor set was obtained from a woman aged 60-70 years in good health. Both conserved end residues are part of each CDR3. The D gene is left open where the match is weak. Where a row states a size, it is once, few, many or the class of an expanded clone; other rows omit it.

D gene,V gene,clone size,J gene,CDR3 protein,CDR3 DNA
NA,TRBV4-1,NA,TRBJ1-3,CASSQGPLGGGSGNTIYF,TGCGCCAGCAGCCAAGGTCCCTTGGGAGGGGGCTCTGGAAACACCATATATTTT
TRBD2,TRBV29-1,NA,TRBJ2-2,CSVLGLAGEGGTGELFF,TGCAGCGTCCTGGGACTAGCGGGGGAAGGAGGCACCGGGGAGCTGTTTTTT
NA,TRBV2,few,TRBJ1-1,CASSVGNTEAFF,TGTGCCAGCAGTGTGGGGAACACTGAAGCTTTCTTT
TRBD1,TRBV10-3,NA,TRBJ1-1,CAMASQTGGGTEAFF,TGTGCCATGGCTTCACAGACAGGGGGCGGCACTGAAGCTTTCTTT
NA,TRBV12-5,few,TRBJ2-5,CASGSSGRETQYF,TGTGCTAGTGGTTCCTCCGGTCGGGAGACCCAGTACTTC
NA,TRBV10-3,NA,TRBJ2-7,CAIGSGLYEQYF,TGTGCCATCGGATCAGGGCTCTACGAGCAGTACTTC
NA,TRBV7-6,NA,TRBJ2-3,CASSLGASSTDTQYF,TGTGCCAGCAGCTTGGGGGCCTCTAGCACAGATACGCAGTATTTT
TRBD1,TRBV12-3/TRBV12-4,few,TRBJ1-5,CASSLSGGQGGGGNQPQHF,TGTGCCAGCAGTTTAAGTGGCGGACAGGGAGGAGGTGGCAATCAGCCCCAGCATTTT
NA,TRBV7-2,NA,TRBJ2-1,CASTHRRAYNEQFF,TGTGCCAGCACGCACCGGAGGGCCTACAATGAGCAGTTCTTC
NA,TRBV12-3/TRBV12-4,NA,TRBJ2-7,CASSFSLHPRYEQYF,TGTGCCAGCAGTTTCTCTCTCCACCCAAGGTACGAGCAGTACTTC
TRBD1,TRBV24-1,NA,TRBJ2-2,CATSDLSNRGDTGELFF,TGTGCCACCAGTGATTTGTCCAACAGGGGCGACACCGGGGAGCTGTTTTTT
NA,TRBV12-3/TRBV12-4,few,TRBJ1-1,CASSRTGLGTEAFF,TGTGCCAGCAGCCGAACAGGGCTGGGCACTGAAGCTTTCTTT
NA,TRBV11-2,few,TRBJ2-3,CASMRSRTDTQYF,TGTGCCAGCATGAGAAGCCGCACAGATACGCAGTATTTT
NA,TRBV12-3/TRBV12-4,NA,TRBJ2-7,CASRETGTSYEQYF,TGTGCCAGCAGAGAGACCGGGACATCCTACGAGCAGTACTTC
NA,TRBV6-5,NA,TRBJ2-1,CASSRDDHNEQFF,TGTGCCAGCAGCCGGGACGACCACAATGAGCAGTTCTTC
NA,TRBV5-1,NA,TRBJ2-6,CASSLVITGAGANVLTF,TGCGCCAGCAGCTTGGTGATAACAGGTGCTGGGGCCAACGTCCTGACTTTC
NA,TRBV5-6,many,TRBJ2-5,CASSWRAEGGVYQETQYF,TGTGCCAGCAGCTGGAGGGCCGAAGGAGGAGTGTACCAAGAGACCCAGTACTTC
NA,TRBV4-1,NA,TRBJ2-4,CASSQDNLFPASDKNIQYF,TGCGCCAGCAGCCAAGATAACCTGTTCCCAGCTTCGGACAAAAACATTCAGTACTTC
NA,TRBV29-1,few,TRBJ1-4,CSVARAEKLFF,TGCAGCGTTGCACGTGCCGAAAAACTGTTTTTT
TRBD2,TRBV20-1,NA,TRBJ2-5,CSASTSGENQYF,TGCAGTGCTTCCACTAGCGGAGAGAACCAGTACTTC
TRBD2,TRBV27,NA,TRBJ2-5,CASTGGGQETQYF,TGTGCCAGCACAGGCGGGGGGCAAGAGACCCAGTACTTC
TRBD2,TRBV20-1,NA,TRBJ2-3,CSARTGLAGGATTDTQYF,TGCAGTGCTAGAACGGGACTAGCGGGAGGAGCTACCACAGATACGCAGTATTTT
NA,TRBV25-1,few,TRBJ2-5,CASSEARAQETQYF,TGTGCCAGCAGTGAAGCGAGGGCCCAAGAGACCCAGTACTTC
NA,TRBV20-1,NA,TRBJ2-7,CSASTNQREQYF,TGCAGTGCTTCCACTAATCAGAGAGAGCAGTACTTC
NA,TRBV27,few,TRBJ1-5,CASSLSDSPRVKQPQHF,TGTGCCAGCAGTTTATCAGACTCTCCCAGGGTGAAGCAGCCCCAGCATTTT
TRBD2,TRBV20-1,few,TRBJ2-1,CSALTSGRWGEQFF,TGCAGTGCCCTGACTAGCGGGAGGTGGGGTGAGCAGTTCTTC
TRBD1,TRBV7-9,NA,TRBJ1-4,CASSNGQGGPTNEKLFF,TGTGCCAGCAGCAACGGACAGGGAGGCCCAACTAATGAAAAACTGTTTTTT
TRBD2,TRBV14,few,TRBJ2-5,CASSHEFTSGRAYEQYF,TGTGCCAGCAGCCACGAATTCACTAGCGGGAGGGCGTATGAGCAGTACTTC